The 22 T cell receptor beta chains below were found in one sample sequenced in a study of cytomegalovirus exposure and HLA in healthy donors (dated by TCRdb to about 2017). Receptors were amplified or captured by the immunoSEQ multiplex PCR assay. A mixture of 60 forward primers for TCR Vbeta segments and 13 reverse primers for TCR Jbeta segments was used in the multiplex PCR. In TCRdb, the immuneACCESS table is reduced to in-frame sequences with V and J assigned. These tables do not hold every clone; where another copy was compared, an unresolved V gene accounts for under half, and the others remain unexplained. The sample yields about 120,000 clones; over 75% were counted once. The ten biggest clones cover 3.7% of the sample. The sample comprised PBMCs. The receptors derive from a human donor in good health.

The rearrangement joins TRBV9 to TRBJ2-7; perhaps TRBD1 as D (6 bases). The CDR3 spans 12 residues. Germline CDR1 is SGDLS and CDR2 is YYNGEE. Trimming stripped 3 bases from V and 7 bases from J, with 11 bases between. The CDR3 DNA reads as TGTGCCAGCAGCGCACAGGGAGAGGAGCAGTACTTC. The encoded protein is CASSAQGEEQYF.

The chain recombines TRBV20-1 with TRBJ1-5; D is unresolved. The CDR3 contains 11 residues. Trimming cost V 1 base and J 10 bases, with 8 bases left between them. Germline assignment: CDR1 DFQATT and CDR2 SNEGSKA (reference sequence). The CDR3 spells CSARAGDPQHF. The CDR3 DNA is TGCAGTGCTAGAGCGGGTGATCCCCAGCATTTT.

The CDR3 loop reads CASSIGQKTPLHF. CDR3 DNA sequence: TGTGCCAGTAGTATAGGCCAGAAGACACCCCTCCACTTT. The rearrangement uses TRBV19 and TRBJ1-6; D is ambiguous. The V end lost 1 base, the J end lost 11 bases, and 9 bases lay between the germline ends. Germline CDR1 reads LNHDA; CDR2 reads SQIVND (reference sequence). The CDR3 has 13 residues.

The V and J genes are TRBV11-2 and TRBJ2-1, with 9 bases matching TRBD2. The CDR3 length is 16 residues. The germline V gene has CDR1 SGHAT and CDR2 FQNNGV. J gave up 4 bases and V 3 bases, and 7 bases lay outside the gene matches. The DNA of the CDR3 is TGTGCCAGCAGCTTCAGCGGGCTAGCGGGGTACAATGAGCAGTTCTTC. Translated, it gives CASSFSGLAGYNEQFF.

The chain couples TRBV25-1 to TRBJ2-2; 7 bases are a match to TRBD1. Germline V gene data show CDR1 as MGHDK and CDR2 as SYGVNS. The CDR3 is made up of 13 amino acids. V trimming: 6 bases; J trimming: 4 bases; junction bases outside the gene matches: 2. CDR3 DNA: TGTGCCAGCAGCGGGACAGCCACCGGGGAGCTGTTTTTT. Encoded protein: CASSGTATGELFF.

The chain employs TRBV7-9 and TRBJ1-4; 7 bases are a match to TRBD1. CDR1 is SEHNR, CDR2 FQNEAQ, per germline (reference sequence). V dropped 5 bases and J dropped 4; count of bases not matched to a gene: 4. CDR3 length: 14 amino acids. CDR3 DNA sequence: TGTGCCAGCAGCCTGGGACAGTTTAATGAAAAACTGTTTTTT. This translates into CASSLGQFNEKLFF.

The rearrangement links TRBV27 to TRBJ2-1, with 7 bases identical to TRBD2. V dropped 5 bases and J dropped 4; count of bases not matched to a gene: 8. The CDR3 has 15 residues. The germline V gene has CDR1 MNHEY and CDR2 SMNVEV (reference sequence). The CDR3 is CASSVRPREYNEQFF. CDR3 DNA: TGTGCCAGCAGTGTGCGCCCGCGGGAGTACAATGAGCAGTTCTTC.

The chain couples TRBV6-1 to TRBJ2-7, with 7 bases fitting TRBD1. Germline values: CDR1 MNHNS, CDR2 SASEGT. The length of the CDR3 is 15 residues. Trimming at V came to 4 bases and at J to 1 base, leaving 7 bases not matched to a gene. CDR3 amino acids: CASSAPDRSSYEQYF. CDR3 DNA: TGTGCCAGCAGTGCCCCGGACAGGAGTTCCTACGAGCAGTACTTC.

This chain joins TRBV7-9 and TRBJ1-1; 8 bases match TRBD1. The CDR3 has 15 amino acids. V was clipped by 4 bases and J by 10 bases; unmatched bases: 14. Germline V CDR1 and CDR2: SEHNR, FQNEAQ (reference sequence). The CDR3 nucleotides are TGTGCCAGCAGCTCCCCGGGCAGGGGGCAGGGTCGAGCTTTCTTT. Its protein product is CASSSPGRGQGRAFF.

The chain combines TRBV5-5 with TRBJ2-6; TRBD1 matches at 8 bases. The V gene end was trimmed by 0 bases and the J gene end by 0 bases; junction bases not matched to a gene: 5. Germline-derived CDR1 and CDR2 are SGHKS and YYEKEE (reference sequence). The CDR3 sequence is 18 residues long. CDR3 residues: CASSLEGQVNSGANVLTF. CDR3 bases: TGTGCCAGCAGCTTGGAGGGACAGGTTAACTCTGGGGCCAACGTCCTGACTTTC.

This chain uses TRBV28 with TRBJ2-6, with TRBD1 identical over 9 bases. The germline V gene has CDR1 MDHEN and CDR2 SYDVKM. The CDR3 is 17 amino acids. Trimming cost V 5 bases and J 2 bases; bases outside gene matches: 7. Here the CDR3 DNA reads TGTGCCAGCAGTACCGGGACAGGGCCGACTGGGGCCAACGTCCTGACTTTC. It specifies CASSTGTGPTGANVLTF.

The CDR3 DNA is TGTGCTAGTGGTTCCGGAGGGGCAGGACCACACACGCAGTATTTT. The encoded protein is CASGSGGAGPHTQYF. The chain couples TRBV12-5 to TRBJ2-3; possible D gene TRBD2, 6 bases. Germline V gene data show CDR1 as LGHNT and CDR2 as FRNRAP. The CDR3 sequence is 15 residues long. V shed 4 bases and J shed 9 bases, with 20 bases lying between them.

The rearrangement uses TRBV6-6 and TRBJ1-5; 8 bases map to TRBD1. The junction had 2 bases not matched to a gene; V was cut back by 8 bases and J by 5 bases. The CDR3 totals 12 residues. Germline loops: CDR1 MNHNY, CDR2 SVGAGI (reference sequence). The CDR3 loop reads CASGQGDQPQHF. The CDR3 region has the DNA TGTGCCAGCGGACAGGGCGATCAGCCCCAGCATTTT.

V usage is TRBV25-1 and J usage is TRBJ2-3; 7 bases align to TRBD1. V was pared by 4 bases and J by 0 bases, with 7 bases of the junction left unmatched. The CDR3 is 16 amino acids. The germline V gene has CDR1 MGHDK and CDR2 SYGVNS. CDR3 loop: CASSGATGISTDTQYF. The CDR3 bases are TGTGCCAGCAGTGGGGCGACAGGGATAAGCACAGATACGCAGTATTTT.

V usage is TRBV10-1 and J usage is TRBJ2-7; 8 positions agree with TRBD2. CDR1 and CDR2 (germline): WNHNN, SYGVQD (reference sequence). With V trimmed by 0 bases and J by 4 bases, 5 bases remained unmatched. The CDR3 has 15 amino acids. The CDR3 nucleotides read TGCGCCAGCAGTGAGTCGTTGAGCGGGAGTTACGAGCAGTACTTC. Amino acid sequence: CASSESLSGSYEQYF.

This chain links TRBV10-2 with TRBJ1-5; 9 nucleotides agree with TRBD1. The V gene's germline CDR1 is WSHSY and CDR2 SAAADI. V lost 1 base, J lost 6 bases, and 4 bases stayed unmatched. The CDR3 extends over 15 amino acids. The CDR3 sequence: CASSEWDRVVQPQHF. The CDR3 bases are TGCGCCAGCAGTGAGTGGGACAGGGTAGTTCAGCCCCAGCATTTT.

Only a few counts were recorded for this clone. The chain employs TRBV7-6 and TRBJ1-3, with D hard to call. CDR1 is SGHVS, CDR2 FNYEAQ, per germline. Trimming left V 5 bases short and J 1 base short, with 9 bases between. The CDR3 is 14 residues long. CDR3 nucleotides: TGTGCCAGCAGCCAGGTCGCGTCTGGAAACACCATATATTTT. Translation gives CASSQVASGNTIYF.

V and J are TRBV7-2 and TRBJ2-3; TRBD2 matches 13 bases. The CDR3 is made up of 14 amino acids. From germline, CDR1 is SGHTA and CDR2 FQGNSA. V gave up 10 bases and J gave up 4 bases; unmatched junction bases: 5. CDR3 DNA sequence: TGTGCCACCGGACTAGCGGGAGATCCAGATACGCAGTATTTT. Encoded protein: CATGLAGDPDTQYF.

This sequence joins TRBV7-9 and TRBJ2-3, with 11 bases aligning to TRBD2. With V trimmed by 3 bases and J by 4 bases, 12 bases remained unmatched. Germline CDR1 SEHNR, CDR2 FQNEAQ (reference sequence). The length of the CDR3 is 18 residues. The CDR3 DNA sequence: TGTGCCAGCAGCTTGAACCTACATAGCGGGAGGGCCCCAGATACGCAGTATTTT. It specifies CASSLNLHSGRAPDTQYF.

The V gene is TRBV15, the J gene TRBJ2-7; TRBD1 matches 8 bases. From germline, CDR1 is LNHNV and CDR2 YYDKDF (reference sequence). CDR3 length equals 15 residues. V lost 1 base, J lost 0 bases, and 2 bases stayed unmatched. Here the CDR3 reads CATSRGQGASYEQYF. CDR3 in DNA: TGTGCCACCAGCAGAGGTCAGGGGGCCTCCTACGAGCAGTACTTC.

The chain has TRBV5-1 and TRBJ2-1, with 9 bases that match TRBD1. The CDR3 length is 16 residues. The germline CDR1 and CDR2 sequences are SGHRS and YFSETQ. V trimming: 0 bases; J trimming: 6 bases; junction bases outside the gene matches: 7. The CDR3 region is CASSLGGTGRVNEQFF. The DNA of the CDR3 is TGCGCCAGCAGCTTGGGGGGGACAGGGAGGGTCAATGAGCAGTTCTTC. Full variable domain (missing parts from reference TRBV5-1 and TRBJ2-1): KAGVTQTPRYLIKTRGQQVTLSCSPISGHRSVSWYQQTPGQGLQFLFEYFSETQRNKGNFPGRFSGRQFSNSRSEMNVSTLELGDSALYLCASSLGGTGRVNEQFFGPGTRLTVL.

The chain has TRBV6-5 and TRBJ1-2, with a weak D call TRBD1 (6 bases). V was shortened by 3 bases and J by 6 bases, with 11 bases between the two germline ends. The CDR3 is 13 amino acids. The germline V gene has CDR1 MNHEY and CDR2 SVGAGI. The DNA for the CDR3 is TGTGCCAGCAGTTATTGGACAGATGATGGCTACACCTTC. Translating gives CASSYWTDDGYTF.